Presented here are 29 T cell receptor beta chains from one specimen sequenced in a study of CD8 T cells in ankylosing spondylitis (dated by TCRdb to about 2017). Receptor amplification or capture employed 5' RACE. The sequencing machine was an Illumina HiSeq 2500. Through fastp at Q25 and MiXCR, TCRdb rebuilt clones from the public reads, retaining in-frame beta chains. Each CDR3 protein appears once, grouped with its most common genes and DNA. The sample includes 350,000 to 450,000 distinct CDR3 sequences, with 20% observed a single time. The ten largest clones take up under 15% of the sample. The sequenced sample consisted of blood, either unsorted or a sorted T cell fraction (not recorded which). The receptors shown here come from a male donor with ankylosing spondylitis or in good health (not recorded which).

This sequence joins TRBV19 and TRBJ2-5, with 9 bases lining up with TRBD1. The CDR3 has 15 residues. Germline CDR1 reads LNHDA; CDR2 reads SQIVND (reference sequence). V trimming: 4 bases; J trimming: 2 bases; junction bases outside the gene matches: 5. The DNA of the CDR3 is TGTGCCAGTAGTACCCTGGGGACAGGGCAAGAGACCCAGTACTTC. Protein sequence: CASSTLGTGQETQYF.

This clonotype was seen only a few times. The chain employs TRBV29-1 and TRBJ2-7; possible D gene TRBD1, 5 bases. V lost 0 bases and J lost 2, with 17 bases in between. This CDR3 region has 16 residues. Germline-derived CDR1 and CDR2 are SQVTM and ANQGSEA. For the CDR3, the DNA is TGCAGCGTTGAAGATCAAGGCAGGACATCCCCCTACGAGCAGTACTTC. This translates into CSVEDQGRTSPYEQYF.

This clonotype was picked up many times. The chain carries TRBV2 and TRBJ2-7; 7 bases match TRBD1. V shed 6 bases, J shed 5 bases, and the junction held 16 bases outside the gene matches. The germline CDR1 and CDR2 sequences are SNHLY and FYNNEI. There are 16 residues in the CDR3. CDR3 DNA sequence: TGTGCCAGCAGCCATCCTGCGGCCGGGACAGAAAACGAGCAGTACTTC. This encodes CASSHPAAGTENEQYF.

This clonotype was found a few times. The chain carries TRBV27 and TRBJ2-3; 8 bases align to TRBD1. The CDR3 extends over 16 amino acids. Germline V gives CDR1 MNHEY, CDR2 SMNVEV (reference sequence). The V gene end was trimmed by 5 bases and the J gene end by 3 bases; junction bases not matched to a gene: 10. The CDR3 bases are TGTGCCAGCAGTATGCGAGACAGGGGTGGTACAGATACGCAGTATTTT. As protein: CASSMRDRGGTDTQYF.

V gene TRBV6-2 or TRBV6-3 combines with J gene TRBJ2-3; D is ambiguous. The CDR3 length is 13 residues. Germline V CDR1 and CDR2: MNHEY, SVGEGT. The ends were cut back, 7 bases at V and 0 bases at J, with 8 bases in the middle. In DNA form, the CDR3 reads TGTGCCAGCACCTATACTAGCACAGATACGCAGTATTTT. It codes for CASTYTSTDTQYF.

The chain joins TRBV4-2 to TRBJ2-2; 9 bases align to TRBD2. Germline V gene sequence: CDR1 LGHNA, CDR2 YNFKEQ. The CDR3 sequence is 20 residues long. With 4 bases clipped from V and 4 bases from J, the junction kept 19 bases outside the gene matches. CDR3 DNA sequence: TGTGCCAGCAGCCCCCCAGCCCGACTAGCGGCTATTGGTGGCACCGGGGAGCTGTTTTTT. Its translation: CASSPPARLAAIGGTGELFF.

The rearrangement uses TRBV4-1 and TRBJ2-7; the match to TRBD1 covers 9 bases. V dropped 3 bases and J dropped 2; count of bases not matched to a gene: 5. There are 15 residues in the CDR3. The V gene's germline CDR1 is MGHRA and CDR2 YSYEKL. The CDR3 nucleotides read TGCGCCAGCAGCCAGAAACAGGGGGCCGCCTACGAGCAGTACTTC. Translation gives CASSQKQGAAYEQYF.

This clonotype was detected once. The chain recombines TRBV6-1 with TRBJ2-2; D not resolved. V shed 6 bases and J shed 4 bases, with 9 bases lying between them. Germline lookup yields CDR1 MNHNS and CDR2 SASEGT. This CDR3 has 13 residues. The CDR3 nucleotides are TGTGCCAGCAGCGATCCAGGCACCGGGGAGCTGTTTTTT. Protein: CASSDPGTGELFF.

This clonotype has a count of ten or more. The rearrangement links TRBV12-3 or TRBV12-4 to TRBJ1-1; TRBD1 might be the D (5 bases). CDR3 length equals 13 residues. The V and J ends lost 8 bases and 0 bases respectively, with 10 bases between them. The CDR3 sequence: CASVDRLNTEAFF. The CDR3 DNA reads TGTGCCAGCGTCGACAGACTGAACACTGAAGCTTTCTTT.

This clonotype was seen at least ten times. The chain combines TRBV12-3 or TRBV12-4 with TRBJ1-1; D unclear. V was trimmed by 5 bases and J by 4 bases, leaving 11 bases between them. CDR3 length: 13 residues. In DNA, the CDR3 is TGTGCCAGCAGTCCCCTAAGTCCCACTGAAGCTTTCTTT. Protein: CASSPLSPTEAFF.

This chain connects TRBV7-3 to TRBJ2-1, with D possibly TRBD1 on 6 matching bases. Germline V gene sequence: CDR1 SGHTA, CDR2 FQGTGA. V shed 6 bases and J shed 0 bases, with 12 bases lying between them. This CDR3 region has 15 residues. The CDR3: CASREMGASYNEQFF. The CDR3 DNA is TGTGCCAGCAGAGAGATGGGGGCCTCCTACAATGAGCAGTTCTTC.

This chain uses TRBV5-1 with TRBJ2-7; 8 positions agree with TRBD1. The CDR3 is 15 residues long. The germline V gene encodes CDR1 SGHRS and CDR2 YFSETQ. Trimming cost V 4 bases and J 1 base; bases outside gene matches: 7. The DNA for the CDR3 is TGCGCCAGCAGCGTGGGACAGGCACTATCCTACGAGCAGTACTTC. Encoded protein: CASSVGQALSYEQYF.

CDR3 bases: TGTGCCAGCAGCTCATCCACAGGGGACTGGAACACTGAAGCTTTCTTT. Translating gives CASSSSTGDWNTEAFF. The V call is TRBV7-8, the J call TRBJ1-1, with TRBD1 identical over 7 bases. The CDR3 contains 16 residues. V was pared by 4 bases and J by 1 base, with 9 bases of the junction left unmatched. Germline-derived CDR1 and CDR2 are SGHVS and FQNEAQ.

The chain links TRBV9 to TRBJ2-2; D may be TRBD2 (5 bases). The CDR3 contains 18 residues. V was pared by 3 bases and J by 6 bases, with 24 bases between. Germline lookup yields CDR1 SGDLS and CDR2 YYNGEE. CDR3 in DNA: TGTGCCAGCAGCGCCTTACTCTGGCAAGGACTGTCGGCCGGGGAGCTGTTTTTT. Translating it yields CASSALLWQGLSAGELFF.

This clonotype was counted a few times. The J gene is TRBJ2-3, the V gene TRBV20-1; D is unclear. The CDR3 is 15 amino acids. The ends were cut back, 0 bases at V and 4 bases at J, with 14 bases in the middle. Per germline, CDR1 DFQATT and CDR2 SNEGSKA (reference sequence). The CDR3 region is CSARELRILADTQYF. Written as DNA, the CDR3 is TGCAGTGCTAGAGAGCTACGGATATTAGCAGATACGCAGTATTTT.

A few counts support this clonotype. The CDR3 DNA sequence: TGTGCCAGCAGGTTCCAGTCACAAGAGACCCAGTACTTC. It is translated as CASRFQSQETQYF. This rearrangement joins TRBV28 to TRBJ2-5, with D unclear. The germline V gene encodes CDR1 MDHEN and CDR2 SYDVKM. The length of the CDR3 is 13 residues. Trimming shortened V by 6 bases and J by 2 bases, and 10 bases separated the two germline ends.

The gene calls are TRBV12-3 or TRBV12-4 and TRBJ1-2, with 7 nucleotides matching TRBD1. J gave up 6 bases and V 5 bases, and 6 bases lay outside the gene matches. The CDR3 consists of 13 residues. CDR3 region: CASSPGTANGYTF. The DNA for the CDR3 is TGTGCCAGCAGTCCTGGGACAGCTAATGGCTACACCTTC.

This clonotype was observed a few times. The chain recombines TRBV6-5 with TRBJ2-7; D is unclear. This CDR3 region has 14 residues. The V gene's germline CDR1 is MNHEY and CDR2 SVGAGI. Trimming took off 3 bases at V and 2 bases at J, with 11 bases between the two ends. The CDR3 sequence: CASSYGELPYEQYF. CDR3 bases: TGTGCCAGCAGTTATGGAGAGTTACCCTACGAGCAGTACTTC.

The rearrangement links TRBV10-3 to TRBJ2-1; a possible D gene is TRBD1 (7 bases). V was trimmed by 1 base and J by 10 bases, leaving 23 bases between them. This CDR3 spans 17 amino acids. CDR1 ENHRY and CDR2 SYGVKD come from the germline V gene. The CDR3 sequence: CAISELLAGGDSREQFF. The CDR3 nucleotides read TGTGCCATCAGTGAGTTACTAGCAGGGGGTGACTCCAGGGAGCAGTTCTTC.

This clonotype came up a few times. J is TRBJ2-7 and V is TRBV27; the match to TRBD1 covers 8 bases. V lost 5 bases to trimming and J lost 2 bases; unmatched junction nucleotides: 8. The germline gives CDR1 MNHEY, CDR2 SMNVEV (reference sequence). This CDR3 contains 15 residues. The CDR3 nucleotides read TGTGCCAGCAGTCCCGTCGGGACAGGTACCTACGAGCAGTACTTC. Its translation is CASSPVGTGTYEQYF.

This chain joins TRBV29-1 and TRBJ2-7; 13 bases agree with TRBD2. From germline, CDR1 is SQVTM and CDR2 ANQGSEA. Trimming removed 1 base from V and 1 base from J; junction bases left unmatched: 10. The CDR3 is made up of 18 amino acids. The CDR3 region is CSVEGTPKLAGGSYEQYF. CDR3 coding DNA: TGCAGCGTTGAAGGGACACCGAAACTAGCGGGGGGGTCCTACGAGCAGTACTTC.

This clonotype was observed a single time. Possible read error: a much larger clone is one base away. This sequence joins TRBV6-4 and TRBJ2-3; D might be TRBD1 or TRBD2, each matching 5 bases. Trimming removed 2 bases from V and 8 bases from J, with 14 bases in between. CDR1 and CDR2 (germline): MRHNA, SNTAGT. This CDR3 spans 14 amino acids. The CDR3, as DNA: TGTGCCAGCAGTGACGGTCCCGGGGCAGGTACGCAGTATTTT. Protein product: CASSDGPGAGTQYF.

This chain joins TRBV12-3 or TRBV12-4 and TRBJ2-7; possibly TRBD1 or TRBD2 for D (5 bases each). Trimming cost V 5 bases and J 4 bases, with 15 bases left between them. The CDR3 contains 14 residues. This CDR3 is CASSAGTVVYEQYF. CDR3 in DNA: TGTGCCAGCAGTGCCGGGACGGTCGTTTACGAGCAGTACTTC.

V and J are TRBV30 and TRBJ2-1; D might be TRBD1 (6 bases). The V and J ends lost 5 bases and 7 bases respectively, with 15 bases between them. CDR3 length: 13 amino acids. Germline assignment: CDR1 GTSNPN and CDR2 SVGIG (reference sequence). DNA for the CDR3: TGTGCCTGGGAACCCAGGGGTCGGAATGAGCAGTTCTTC. It is translated as CAWEPRGRNEQFF.

This clonotype was detected only a few times. The chain uses TRBV5-1 and TRBJ2-1; TRBD1 agrees at 7 bases. The CDR3 length is 17 residues. J gave up 0 bases and V 0 bases, and 6 bases lay outside the gene matches. CDR1 is SGHRS and CDR2 is YFSETQ in the germline V gene. The CDR3 sequence is CASSLGRTGSSYNEQFF. The CDR3 region has the DNA TGCGCCAGCAGCTTGGGAAGGACAGGTAGCTCCTACAATGAGCAGTTCTTC.

The chain employs TRBV7-8 and TRBJ2-7; D is undetermined. The V gene lost 5 bases and the J gene lost 0 bases, with 14 bases spanning the gap. This CDR3 comprises 15 residues. Germline CDR1 is SGHVS and CDR2 is FQNEAQ. CDR3 sequence reads: CASSRDTTLSYEQYF. The DNA for the CDR3 is TGTGCCAGCAGCAGAGACACAACACTCTCCTACGAGCAGTACTTC.

This clonotype was counted ten times or more. The rearrangement uses TRBV7-9 and TRBJ1-5; maybe TRBD1 (5 bases). Germline CDR1 is SEHNR and CDR2 is FQNEAQ (reference sequence). The CDR3 has 15 residues. V was pared by 2 bases and J by 2 bases, with 10 bases between. The chain's CDR3 is CASSLSGTGNQPQHF. The CDR3, as DNA: TGTGCCAGCAGCTTATCGGGGACTGGCAATCAGCCCCAGCATTTT. Supplemented by reference TRBV7-9 and TRBJ1-5, the full variable domain reads DTGVSQNPRHKITKRGQNVTFRCDPISEHNRLYWYRQTLGQGPEFLTYFQNEAQLEKSRLLSDRFSAERPKGSFSTLEIQRTEQGDSAMYLCASSLSGTGNQPQHFGDGTRLSIL.

The chain links TRBV29-1 to TRBJ2-1, with D tentatively TRBD1 (5 bases). This CDR3 has 14 amino acids. Per the germline V gene, CDR1 is SQVTM and CDR2 is ANQGSEA. V was trimmed by 7 bases and J by 4 bases, leaving 17 bases between them. The CDR3 DNA follows: TGCAGCGCCCCAGGGTGGGATTTATACAATGAGCAGTTCTTC. Its translation is CSAPGWDLYNEQFF.

The rearrangement uses TRBV11-2 and TRBJ2-1; D is unclear. The CDR3 sequence is 12 residues long. Per the germline V gene, CDR1 is SGHAT and CDR2 is FQNNGV. V dropped 6 bases and J dropped 8 bases, with 11 bases sitting between them. The CDR3 region is CASRSPRYEQFF. Here the CDR3 DNA reads TGTGCCAGCAGATCCCCTCGGTATGAGCAGTTCTTC.